These 3 T cell receptor beta chains came from one sample sequenced in a study of blood T cell repertoires in COVID-19. Measured with immunoSEQ multiplex PCR; TCRdb has only the in-frame clones, and not every one. The table includes just over 650,000 clones, about 90% detected once. Sequences were obtained from peripheral blood. Receptors originate from a woman aged 18-29 years with acute or convalescent COVID-19.

V usage is TRBV7-2 and J usage is TRBJ1-2; 8 bases line up with TRBD1. Trimming cost V 5 bases and J 2 bases; bases outside gene matches: 7. The CDR3 is 15 amino acids. Germline values: CDR1 SGHTA, CDR2 FQGNSA. CDR3 coding DNA: TGTGCCAGCAGCCCCAGACAGGGGATAAACTATGGCTACACCTTC. Translation: CASSPRQGINYGYTF. The full variable domain, in which reference TRBV7-2 and TRBJ1-2 provide the parts outside the CDR3, is GAGVSQSPSNKVTEKGKDVELRCDPISGHTALYWYRQSLGQGLEFLIYFQGNSAPDKSGLPSDRFSAERTGGSVSTLTIQRTQQEDSAVYLCASSPRQGINYGYTFGSGTRLTVV.

Points on this clone: Distinct nucleotide sequences in the sample also encode this CDR3. This chain links TRBV5-1 with TRBJ2-7, with a tentative D call TRBD2 (6 bases). This CDR3 spans 15 amino acids. V lost 0 bases and J lost 1, with 11 bases in between. Germline CDR1 and CDR2: SGHRS and YFSETQ. The CDR3 reads CASSLVGGSSYEQYF. CDR3 bases: TGCGCCAGCAGCTTGGTTGGGGGGAGTTCCTACGAGCAGTACTTC. Filled out from reference TRBV5-1 and TRBJ2-7, the complete variable domain reads KAGVTQTPRYLIKTRGQQVTLSCSPISGHRSVSWYQQTPGQGLQFLFEYFSETQRNKGNFPGRFSGRQFSNSRSEMNVSTLELGDSALYLCASSLVGGSSYEQYFGPGTRLTVT.

This chain links TRBV5-3 with TRBJ1-6; 8 bases fit TRBD1. TRBV5-3 is known as an ORF, though its function is uncertain. The trim removed 3 bases at V and 10 bases at J, leaving 6 bases unmatched. The CDR3 is 14 amino acids. CDR3: CARSYGTGASPLHF. DNA for the CDR3: TGTGCCAGAAGCTACGGGACAGGCGCCTCACCCCTCCACTTT.